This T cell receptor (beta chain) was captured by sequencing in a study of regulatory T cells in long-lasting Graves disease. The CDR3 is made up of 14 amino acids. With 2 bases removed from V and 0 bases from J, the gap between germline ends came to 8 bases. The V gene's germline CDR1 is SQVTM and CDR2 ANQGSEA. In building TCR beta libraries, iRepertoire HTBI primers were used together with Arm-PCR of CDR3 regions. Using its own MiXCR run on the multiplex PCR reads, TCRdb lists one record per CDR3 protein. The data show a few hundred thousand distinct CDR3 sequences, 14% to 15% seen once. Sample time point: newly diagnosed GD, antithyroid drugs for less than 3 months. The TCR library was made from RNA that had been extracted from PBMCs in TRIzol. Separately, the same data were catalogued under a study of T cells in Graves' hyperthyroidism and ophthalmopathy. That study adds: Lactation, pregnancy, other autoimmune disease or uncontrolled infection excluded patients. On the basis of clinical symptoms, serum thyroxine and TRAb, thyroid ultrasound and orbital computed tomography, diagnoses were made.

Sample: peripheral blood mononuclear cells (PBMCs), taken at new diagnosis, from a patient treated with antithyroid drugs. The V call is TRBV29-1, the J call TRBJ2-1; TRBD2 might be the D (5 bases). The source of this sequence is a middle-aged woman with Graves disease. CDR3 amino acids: CSVELGSSYNEQFF. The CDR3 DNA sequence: TGCAGCGTTGAACTAGGGAGCTCCTACAATGAGCAGTTCTTC.